The TCR beta chain under discussion was sequenced for a study of blood T cell repertoires in COVID-19 (dated by TCRdb to the early 2020s). For context, the study as a whole: Samples from collaborators originated in the United States, Italy and Spain and spanned both the acute and convalescent phases of COVID-19. The prospective study material was composed of cDNA or gDNA derived from T cells, B-cell-depleted T cells, or PBMCs. Deeply sampled blood TCRbeta repertoires from subjects exposed to, actively infected with, or recovered from COVID-19 were included in the dataset. The repertoires were made available in a free public database intended to serve as a resource for research on the immune response to SARS-CoV-2. The samples were drawn from two sources: the first 160 participants of the ongoing ImmuneRACE study, and 1,254 subjects contributed by 6 global collaborators. The sample metadata nearly always contained a de-identified subject ID, COVID-19 status, age in years and sex. Where HLA class I and class II types were available, the types were taken from metadata supplied by the sample provider, not from assay-based typing. What the study reported, not specific to this receptor: How much clinical and demographic metadata was included differed by source and by participant, and the metadata was provided uncurated.

TCRbeta CDR3 regions were amplified from genomic DNA using the immunoSEQ Assay, a bias-controlled multiplex PCR. The authors processed their data as follows. The number of nucleated cells in each sample was estimated by amplification of reference gene primers within the assay. Sequence reads were collapsed and filtered to measure the absolute abundance of every unique TCRbeta CDR3 rearrangement. For each sample, productive Simpson clonality was calculated as the square root of Simpson's diversity index across productive rearrangements. TCRdb limited this immuneACCESS table to in-frame rearrangements with V and J called. A share of clones is missing; checked studies link under half to unresolved V genes, and the rest is unexplained. V, J and clone size derive from that table, while D and trimming were established from the DNA sequence. The sample table lists 150,000 to 200,000 clones, about 74% of them with a count of one. Around 8.1% of the sample lies in the top ten.

Trimming takes 1 base from V and 6 bases from J, and the germline ends sit 15 bases apart. From cysteine to phenylalanine, the CDR3 is 15 amino acids long. Left in the record is the CDR3 DNA by itself, 45 bases read in frame from the first base. The germline V gene yields MGHRA for CDR1 and YSYEKL for CDR2. The collaborating institutions used their own protocols to collect whole blood in K2EDTA tubes. For TCRbeta analysis, collaborators shipped samples as frozen whole blood, isolated PBMCs, or DNA extracted from either of those sample types. In regard to this clone: This receptor's antigen is unknown. No much larger clone is present one base from it, and per-base qualities are unavailable.

Material: peripheral blood. The receptor was derived from a man in his 60s with acute or convalescent COVID-19. The chain uses TRBV4-1 and TRBJ1-1; the best D guess is TRBD1, with 5 bases matching. This receptor has the CDR3 CASSQVISGGPEAFF. In nucleotide form, the sequence is TGCGCCAGCAGCCAAGTCATCTCGGGGGGACCTGAAGCTTTCTTT.